The clone carrying this T cell receptor (beta chain) has a count of ten or more. Its antigen remains unidentified. Thyroid surgery was preceded by no treatment in any patient. These data originate in a study of metastatic and nonmetastatic thyroid tumors. Study at large: Repertoires from malignant and benign thyroid patients were compared across blood and tumor or nodule tissue. Broader study findings: In blood and tumor, TCR beta diversity was reportedly significantly higher in malignant thyroid tumors than in benign nodules.

Under the authors' procedure: Clinicopathological groups of papillary thyroid cancer showed CDR3 differences that were used to build a distant-metastasis classifier. TCRdb reanalyzed the PCR reads via MiXCR. TCRdb's processing, not the study's, gives the V and J calls here. The sample records roughly 55,000 clones, around 15% being singletons. The CDR3 has 15 residues. Trimming took 5 bases from V and 4 from J; bases not matched to a gene: 5. Germline V gene data show CDR1 as MRHNA and CDR2 as SNTAGT. This chain uses TRBV6-4 with TRBJ2-1; 10 bases match TRBD1. Sequencing was carried out using blood. This TCR was sampled from a male donor with papillary thyroid cancer or a benign thyroid nodule (not recorded which). Some clones in this sample may be carry-over from other donors' samples. Here the CDR3 DNA reads TGTGCCAGCAGTACCGGGACAGGGGAATACAATGAGCAGTTCTTC. As protein: CASSTGTGEYNEQFF.